This passage covers 10 T cell receptor beta chains from one sample sequenced in a study of T cell responses to AZD1222 COVID-19 vaccine. Sequencing was performed with immunoSEQ multiplex PCR; in TCRdb, only in-frame clones are kept and a portion is missing. Of roughly 110,000 clones listed, about 90% are singletons. The source was peripheral blood, collected 28 days after the second AZD1222 dose. The receptors were gathered from an adult who received the AZD1222 COVID-19 vaccine.

The rearrangement links TRBV7-3 to TRBJ2-2; 8 nucleotides match TRBD1. The V gene end was trimmed by 3 bases and the J gene end by 2 bases; junction bases not matched to a gene: 5. This CDR3 spans 16 amino acids. Per germline, CDR1 SGHTA and CDR2 FQGTGA. CDR3 in amino acids: CASSFKGTGNTGELFF. The CDR3 bases are TGTGCCAGCAGCTTTAAAGGGACAGGAAACACCGGGGAGCTGTTTTTT.

There are a few counts of this clone. The V and J genes are TRBV5-1 and TRBJ1-1; 7 positions agree with TRBD1. Germline CDR1 SGHRS, CDR2 YFSETQ. This CDR3 is 18 amino acids long. V lost 3 bases, J lost 7 bases, and 21 bases stayed unmatched. CDR3 loop: CASSSRRSLRDREIEAFF. The CDR3, as DNA: TGCGCCAGCAGCTCTAGAAGAAGCCTCCGAGACAGGGAAATTGAAGCTTTCTTT.

The chain uses TRBV7-2 and TRBJ1-5; D gene ambiguous. CDR1 and CDR2 (germline): SGHTA, FQGNSA. Between the trimmed V and J ends, which lost 2 bases and 0 bases, there was a span of 8 bases. This CDR3 is 15 amino acids long. The CDR3 spells CASSLRPSSNQPQHF. For the CDR3, the DNA is TGTGCCAGCAGCTTAAGACCGTCTAGCAATCAGCCCCAGCATTTT.

V gene TRBV6-5 combines with J gene TRBJ2-7; D not resolved. This CDR3 spans 13 amino acids. Germline-derived CDR1 and CDR2 are MNHEY and SVGAGI. V was pared by 4 bases and J by 3 bases, with 10 bases between. This chain's CDR3 is CASSSPAIYEQYF. The CDR3 DNA follows: TGTGCCAGCAGTTCACCCGCCATCTACGAGCAGTACTTC.

CDR3 coding DNA: TGTGCCAGCTCACCATCCCGTTCGGGACTAGCCAGCACAGATACGCAGTATTTT. It yields the protein CASSPSRSGLASTDTQYF. The rearrangement joins TRBV18 to TRBJ2-3; TRBD2 matches 9 bases. The germline V gene encodes CDR1 KGHSH and CDR2 LQKENI. This CDR3 is 18 amino acids long. After removal of 2 bases from V and 0 bases from J, the junction contained 9 bases not matched to a gene. Using reference TRBV18 and TRBJ2-3 for the parts outside the CDR3, the full variable domain is NAGVMQNPRHLVRRRGQEARLRCSPMKGHSHVYWYRQLPEEGLKFMVYLQKENIIDESGMPKERFSAEFPKEGPSILRIQQVVRGDSAAYFCASSPSRSGLASTDTQYFGPGTRLTVL.

This chain links TRBV9 with TRBJ1-2; 7 bases are a match to TRBD1. V gave up 0 bases and J gave up 4 bases; unmatched junction bases: 6. The CDR3 consists of 15 residues. Germline loops: CDR1 SGDLS, CDR2 YYNGEE. CDR3 DNA sequence: TGTGCCAGCAGCGTAGAATCGGAGGGGGCCTATGGCTACACCTTC. Translation: CASSVESEGAYGYTF.

The gene calls are TRBV7-9 and TRBJ2-7, with a tentative D call TRBD1 (7 bases). The germline V gene encodes CDR1 SEHNR and CDR2 FQNEAQ (reference sequence). The CDR3 loop spans 14 amino acids. V lost 4 bases and J lost 3, with 13 bases in between. Here the CDR3 reads CASSSRQGLYEQYF. In DNA form, the CDR3 reads TGTGCCAGCAGCTCCAGACAGGGACTCTACGAGCAGTACTTC.

The CDR3 bases are TGCGCCAGCAGCGTACTAGCGGGGAGAGATACGCAGTATTTT. This sequence encodes CASSVLAGRDTQYF. This chain connects TRBV5-1 to TRBJ2-3, with 10 bases that match TRBD2. The V and J ends lost 4 bases and 5 bases, in that order; junction bases with no gene match: 4. The CDR3 is 14 residues long. CDR1 is SGHRS, CDR2 YFSETQ, per germline.

The chain is built from TRBV30 and TRBJ2-7, with TRBD1 matching 10 bases. The CDR3 runs 16 residues. Trimming cost V 5 bases and J 2 bases; bases outside gene matches: 12. The V gene's germline CDR1 is GTSNPN and CDR2 SVGIG (reference sequence). The chain's CDR3 is CAWDLTPGTGAYEQYF. For the CDR3, the DNA is TGTGCCTGGGATCTGACTCCCGGGACAGGGGCCTACGAGCAGTACTTC. The variable domain in full, with the rest retrieved from reference TRBV30 and TRBJ2-7, is SQTIHQWPATLVQPVGSPLSLECTVEGTSNPNLYWYRQAAGRGLQLLFYSVGIGQISSEVPQNLSASRPQDRQFILSSKKLLLSDSGFYLCAWDLTPGTGAYEQYFGPGTRLTVT.

This clone is a singleton in its sample. The chain employs TRBV6-2 or TRBV6-3 and TRBJ1-3; D remains ambiguous. Trimming took off 4 bases at V and 3 bases at J, with 13 bases between the two ends. This CDR3 region has 15 residues. Germline-derived CDR1 and CDR2 are MNHEY and SVGEGT. The CDR3: CASSSLRAGGNTIYF. CDR3 coding DNA: TGTGCCAGCAGTTCTCTTCGAGCAGGTGGAAACACCATATATTTT.